One and the same sample provided the 32 T cell receptor beta chains below, sequenced in a study of siplizumab effects on memory and regulatory T cells (dated by TCRdb to between 2018 and 2020). Library preparation employed the immunoSEQ multiplex PCR assay. TCRdb retrieved this table from immuneACCESS and kept in-frame rearrangements only. Not all clones are present; in checked studies, unresolved V genes account for under half, and no reason is known for the remainder. Counted in this sample were over 95,000 clones; 85% to 95% of them appeared once. The ten largest clones take up under 0.2% of the sample. Material for sequencing was non-Treg CD4+ T cells sorted from blood. In the paper's terms, the cell subset or site label means: FACS-sorted unstimulated CD4+ non-regulatory T cells. The receptors stem from a human donor in good health.

CDR3 nucleotide sequence: TGTGCCAGCAGCAGTCGTGGCGGGGATCGGGGCTACACCTTC. It codes for CASSSRGGDRGYTF. The rearrangement uses TRBV5-6 and TRBJ1-2; no firm D call. V lost 4 bases, J lost 8 bases, and 18 bases lay in between. Germline assignment: CDR1 SGHDT and CDR2 YYEEEE. This CDR3 is built from 14 residues. The full variable domain, completed using reference TRBV5-6 and TRBJ1-2, is DAGVTQSPTHLIKTRGQQVTLRCSPKSGHDTVSWYQQALGQGPQFIFQYYEEEERQRGNFPDRFSGHQFPNYSSELNVNALLLGDSALYLCASSSRGGDRGYTFGSGTRLTVV.

This clone was found once. This sequence joins TRBV19 and TRBJ1-1; D not certain. Trimming took 3 bases from V and 2 from J, leaving 7 bases between them. CDR1 is LNHDA and CDR2 is SQIVND in the germline V gene (reference sequence). This CDR3 is 13 amino acids long. The CDR3 protein is CASSIGPNTEAFF. CDR3 nucleotides: TGTGCCAGTAGTATCGGACCCAACACTGAAGCTTTCTTT.

This clone has just one count. The chain carries TRBV7-9 and TRBJ2-5; D is ambiguous. Trimming left V 3 bases short and J 3 bases short, with 8 bases between. Germline V gene data show CDR1 as SEHNR and CDR2 as FQNEAQ (reference sequence). There are 13 residues in the CDR3. The CDR3: CASSFAGEETQYF. The CDR3 DNA reads TGTGCCAGCAGCTTCGCTGGGGAAGAGACCCAGTACTTC.

Concerning this clone: The junction and the germline gene differ at one end; a read error may be behind it. The rearrangement uses TRBV19 and TRBJ2-3; possibly TRBD2 for D (6 bases). The germline gives CDR1 LNHDA, CDR2 SQIVND (reference sequence). This CDR3 is 11 amino acids long. This CDR3 is CASSMGGDADF. The DNA of the CDR3 is TGTGCCAGTAGTATGGGCGGGGACGCGGATTTT. The full variable domain, in which reference TRBV19 and TRBJ2-3 provide the parts outside the CDR3, is DGGITQSPKYLFRKEGQNVTLSCEQNLNHDAMYWYRQDPGQGLRLIYYSQIVNDFQKGDIAEGYSVSREKKESFPLTVTSAQKNPTAFYLCASSMGGDADFGPGTRLTVL.

J is TRBJ2-7 and V is TRBV4-2; 9 bases fit TRBD1. Germline-derived CDR1 and CDR2 are LGHNA and YNFKEQ. The CDR3 has 15 amino acids. V dropped 4 bases and J dropped 2; count of bases not matched to a gene: 6. The CDR3 region has the DNA TGTGCCAGCAGCCCCGGCGGGACAGGGCCCTACGAGCAGTACTTC. Its protein product is CASSPGGTGPYEQYF.

The chain combines TRBV7-2 with TRBJ2-5; D may correspond to TRBD1 or TRBD2 (5 bases each). The CDR3 consists of 15 residues. Trimming took off 1 base at V and 2 bases at J, with 11 bases between the two ends. The germline V gene has CDR1 SGHTA and CDR2 FQGNSA. CDR3 in amino acids: CASSLGGVGQETQYF. CDR3 coding DNA: TGTGCCAGCAGCTTAGGAGGGGTCGGGCAAGAGACCCAGTACTTC.

This chain links TRBV7-3 with TRBJ2-2; TRBD2 is a possible D gene (5 bases). The ends were cut back, 5 bases at V and 5 bases at J, with 9 bases in the middle. In germline, CDR1 is SGHTA, CDR2 FQGTGA. This CDR3 has 13 amino acids. The CDR3 DNA follows: TGTGCCAGCAGCCGGAGGAGGACCGGGGAGCTGTTTTTT. This gives the protein CASSRRRTGELFF.

A single count supports this clone. CDR3 DNA sequence: TGTGCCAGCAGCTTACTGCTCCGTGTTGGGCTCTCTGGGGCCAACGTCCTGACTTTC. Its protein product is CASSLLLRVGLSGANVLTF. The chain couples TRBV7-3 to TRBJ2-6, with D uncertain. In germline, CDR1 is SGHTA, CDR2 FQGTGA. The CDR3 is made up of 19 amino acids. Trimming took off 2 bases at V and 0 bases at J, with 17 bases between the two ends.

J is TRBJ2-5 and V is TRBV19; D not resolved. V was pared by 3 bases and J by 5 bases, with 13 bases between. CDR3 size: 14 residues. Germline CDR1 LNHDA, CDR2 SQIVND (reference sequence). DNA for the CDR3: TGTGCCAGTAGTATCCAAAGCCAGAGGGAGACCCAGTACTTC. Translated: CASSIQSQRETQYF.

The chain recombines TRBV28 with TRBJ2-7; TRBD2 agrees at 10 bases. The CDR3 contains 14 residues. In germline, CDR1 is MDHEN, CDR2 SYDVKM. With V trimmed by 6 bases and J by 8 bases, 10 bases remained unmatched. CDR3 protein: CASRQSGGDSKQYF. CDR3 DNA: TGTGCCAGCAGACAAAGCGGGGGGGATTCTAAGCAGTACTTC.

Only one count was recorded for this clone. V is TRBV6-4 and J is TRBJ2-3, with TRBD2 matching over 8 bases. The CDR3 runs to 14 residues. V was clipped by 6 bases and J by 1 base; unmatched bases: 3. Germline loops: CDR1 MRHNA, CDR2 SNTAGT. Here the CDR3 reads CASSQLAGTDTQYF. CDR3 bases: TGTGCCAGCAGCCAACTAGCGGGCACAGATACGCAGTATTTT.

The chain recombines TRBV10-3 with TRBJ2-7; possibly TRBD2 for D (7 bases). CDR3 length equals 14 residues. CDR1 and CDR2 from the germline V gene are ENHRY and SYGVKD. Trimming cost V 0 bases and J 5 bases, with 11 bases left between them. The CDR3 bases are TGTGCCATCAGTGAGTCGGGGGGGGGCGACGAGCAGTACTTC. This sequence encodes CAISESGGGDEQYF.

The chain uses TRBV5-1 and TRBJ1-1, with D unclear. V was shortened by 1 base and J by 2 bases, with 9 bases between the two germline ends. Germline values: CDR1 SGHRS, CDR2 YFSETQ. The CDR3 extends over 14 amino acids. CDR3 in amino acids: CASSLTGSNTEAFF. The CDR3 DNA sequence: TGCGCCAGCAGCTTGACTGGGTCCAACACTGAAGCTTTCTTT.

The chain is built from TRBV4-2 and TRBJ2-5, with D maybe TRBD2 (5 bases). V was cut by 0 bases and J by 9 bases, with 11 bases left in between. The V gene's germline CDR1 is LGHNA and CDR2 YNFKEQ. CDR3 length equals 13 residues. The CDR3 region is CASSQDQEEAQYF. In nucleotides, the CDR3 is TGTGCCAGCAGCCAAGATCAAGAGGAGGCCCAGTACTTC.

CDR3 in DNA: TGTGCCAGCTTGGGCAGGCGGGATGAGCAGTTCTTC. This translates into CASLGRRDEQFF. The genes are TRBV6-5 and TRBJ2-1; tentatively, D is TRBD2 (5 bases). There are 12 residues in the CDR3. Looked up from germline, CDR1 is MNHEY and CDR2 is SVGAGI. V shed 8 bases and J shed 8 bases, with 13 bases lying between them.

The V call is TRBV5-1, the J call TRBJ2-7; D may match TRBD1 or TRBD2 (6 bases each). Germline V gene data show CDR1 as SGHRS and CDR2 as YFSETQ. The V end was cut by 0 bases, the J end by 7 bases, with 20 bases between. The CDR3 has 16 amino acids. CDR3 sequence reads: CASSLVLGGSSREQYF. Here the CDR3 DNA reads TGCGCCAGCAGCTTGGTCTTGGGGGGCTCATCGAGAGAGCAGTACTTC.

V is TRBV5-4 and J is TRBJ2-2, with 7 nucleotides matching TRBD1. The CDR3 is 16 amino acids. The V segment lost 6 bases and the J segment 6 bases; nucleotides outside the gene matches: 14. CDR1 is SGHNT, CDR2 YYREEE, per germline (reference sequence). The CDR3 reads CASTTRGQRPPGELFF. The CDR3 region has the DNA TGTGCCAGCACCACTCGGGGACAGAGACCCCCCGGGGAGCTGTTTTTT.

In its sample, this clone was seen once. This chain uses TRBV11-2 with TRBJ2-3; 8 bases fit TRBD2. V gave up 9 bases and J gave up 2 bases; unmatched junction bases: 10. This CDR3 contains 15 residues. Germline lookup yields CDR1 SGHAT and CDR2 FQNNGV. Here the CDR3 reads CASMKLADPTDTQYF. DNA for the CDR3: TGTGCCAGTATGAAACTAGCGGATCCCACAGATACGCAGTATTTT.

The chain couples TRBV6-6 to TRBJ1-1; TRBD1 is a possible D gene (5 bases). Deletions cut 7 bases from V and 1 base from J, with 10 bases between. The CDR3 sequence is 13 residues long. Germline CDR1 is MNHNY and CDR2 is SVGAGI (reference sequence). CDR3 coding DNA: TGTGCCAGCACCTACGGACAGAACACTGAAGCTTTCTTT. Its protein product is CASTYGQNTEAFF.

The chain has TRBV7-5 and TRBJ2-1; TRBD2 reflects the table's D call only, with no check against the DNA. TRBV7-5 corresponds to a pseudogene. The CDR3 extends over 17 amino acids. DNA of the CDR3: TGTGTCAGAAGCCCGTTTAATAGCGGGGGGCCGGACAATGAGCAGTTCTTC. The encoded protein is CVRSPFNSGGPDNEQFF.

V is TRBV5-6 and J is TRBJ1-6; no firm D call. V was trimmed by 0 bases and J by 12 bases, leaving 4 bases between them. The CDR3 has 11 amino acids. The germline gives CDR1 SGHDT, CDR2 YYEEEE. CDR3 nucleotide sequence: TGTGCCAGCAGCTTGGTCGTACCCCTCCACTTT. Protein product: CASSLVVPLHF.

This chain connects TRBV29-1 to TRBJ1-2; no reliable D call. This CDR3 is built from 10 residues. V dropped 6 bases and J dropped 2 bases, with 4 bases sitting between them. Germline loops: CDR1 SQVTM, CDR2 ANQGSEA. The CDR3 loop is CSVGNYGYTF. CDR3 DNA sequence: TGCAGCGTGGGAAACTATGGCTACACCTTC.

This chain links TRBV28 with TRBJ2-1; TRBD2 is a possible D gene (5 bases). The CDR3 contains 15 residues. V gave up 5 bases and J gave up 11 bases, with 22 bases separating them. Per the germline V gene, CDR1 is MDHEN and CDR2 is SYDVKM. The CDR3 DNA sequence: TGTGCCAGCAGTCCGCTAGATCGGCGGGCATCGCAGCAGTTCTTC. Translated, it gives CASSPLDRRASQQFF.

The chain joins TRBV10-2 to TRBJ1-1; D gene ambiguous. The CDR3 loop spans 14 amino acids. Trimming left V 5 bases short and J 2 bases short, with 12 bases between. Germline V lookup: CDR1 WSHSY, CDR2 SAAADI. In DNA, the CDR3 is TGCGCCAGCAGTCCCCGGGGTGTTAACACTGAAGCTTTCTTT. It translates to CASSPRGVNTEAFF.

J is TRBJ1-4 and V is TRBV12-5; a weak D match, TRBD1 (6 bases). Trimming pared 3 bases from V and 7 bases from J, leaving 6 bases between. The length of the CDR3 is 12 residues. Germline assignment: CDR1 LGHNT and CDR2 FRNRAP. CDR3 sequence reads: CASGFRGEKLFF. Here the CDR3 DNA reads TGTGCTAGTGGTTTCAGGGGTGAAAAACTGTTTTTT.

This rearrangement joins TRBV5-1 to TRBJ2-5; D unresolved. Trimming took off 4 bases at V and 4 bases at J, with 11 bases between the two ends. The germline CDR1 and CDR2 sequences are SGHRS and YFSETQ. The CDR3 extends over 13 amino acids. This chain's CDR3 is CASSDLVSETQYF. CDR3 bases: TGCGCCAGCAGCGACTTGGTATCAGAGACCCAGTACTTC.

The gene calls are TRBV29-1 and TRBJ2-5; no firm D call. Germline CDR1 is SQVTM and CDR2 is ANQGSEA. This CDR3 is 12 amino acids long. V shed 1 base and J shed 5 bases, with 8 bases lying between them. Here the CDR3 DNA reads TGCAGCGTTGAAGTGGGCCGCGAGACCCAGTACTTC. Translation: CSVEVGRETQYF.

The chain carries TRBV5-1 and TRBJ2-3; 8 nucleotides match TRBD1. V lost 5 bases, J lost 2 bases, and 1 base stayed unmatched. Germline V gives CDR1 SGHRS, CDR2 YFSETQ. The CDR3 is made up of 13 amino acids. The CDR3, as DNA: TGCGCCAGCAGGGGACAGGACACAGATACGCAGTATTTT. As protein: CASRGQDTDTQYF.

CDR3 in amino acids: CATTGTGLPYNSPLHF. CDR3 coding DNA: TGTGCCACCACCGGGACAGGCCTTCCCTATAATTCACCCCTCCACTTT. The rearrangement joins TRBV6-4 to TRBJ1-6; the match to TRBD1 covers 8 bases. Germline V gene lookup returns CDR1 MRHNA and CDR2 SNTAGT. V was clipped by 10 bases and J by 2 bases; unmatched bases: 10. The CDR3 loop spans 16 amino acids.

The rearrangement uses TRBV28 and TRBJ1-1; a possible D gene is TRBD1 (6 bases). V lost 2 bases, J lost 4 bases, and 11 bases lay in between. Germline V gene sequence: CDR1 MDHEN, CDR2 SYDVKM. This CDR3 has 14 residues. The CDR3 region is CASSLQGRATEAFF. For the CDR3, the DNA is TGTGCCAGCAGTTTACAGGGGAGGGCCACTGAAGCTTTCTTT.

This clone was seen only once. The chain carries TRBV6-5 and TRBJ1-1; TRBD1 might be the D (5 bases). The CDR3 runs to 14 residues. Germline V lookup: CDR1 MNHEY, CDR2 SVGAGI. V lost 2 bases to trimming and J lost 4 bases, with 11 bases between them. For the CDR3, the DNA is TGTGCCAGCAGTTACCGAGGGGAGGGCACTGAAGCTTTCTTT. It encodes CASSYRGEGTEAFF.

The rearrangement links TRBV5-4 to TRBJ2-2; TRBD1 or TRBD2 may be the D gene (5 bases each). This CDR3 is built from 16 residues. Trimming left V 0 bases short and J 2 bases short, with 11 bases between. Germline values: CDR1 SGHNT, CDR2 YYREEE (reference sequence). The CDR3 nucleotides are TGTGCCAGCAGCTTGGCTATGGGGGTTAACACCGGGGAGCTGTTTTTT. The encoded protein is CASSLAMGVNTGELFF.